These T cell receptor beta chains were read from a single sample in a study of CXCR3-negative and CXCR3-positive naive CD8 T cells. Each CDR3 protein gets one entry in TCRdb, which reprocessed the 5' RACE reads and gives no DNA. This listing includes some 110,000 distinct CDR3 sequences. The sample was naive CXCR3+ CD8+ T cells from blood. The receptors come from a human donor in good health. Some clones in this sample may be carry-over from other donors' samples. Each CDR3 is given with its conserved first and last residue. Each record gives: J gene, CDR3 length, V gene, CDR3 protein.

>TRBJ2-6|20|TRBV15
CATSRDTLVSRGPGANVLTF
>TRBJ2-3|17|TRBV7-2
CASSRSGTGVGADTQYF
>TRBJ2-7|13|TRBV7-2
CASRDSDSYEQYF
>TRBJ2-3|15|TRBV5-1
CASSPHRYATDTQYF
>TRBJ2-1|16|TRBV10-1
CASSRDFSYSYNEQFF
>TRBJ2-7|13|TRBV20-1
CSARDLLEGWAYF
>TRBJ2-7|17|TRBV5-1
CASSLSSGGIYSYEQYF
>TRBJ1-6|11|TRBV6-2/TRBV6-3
CASSYGGTAQF
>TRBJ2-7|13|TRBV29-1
CSVDGGDSYEQYF
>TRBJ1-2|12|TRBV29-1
CSVPGTALGYTF
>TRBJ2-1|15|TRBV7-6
CASSLGPDTYNEQFF
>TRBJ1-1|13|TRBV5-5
CASSLDWGLEAFF
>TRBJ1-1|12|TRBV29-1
CRVESGRTEAFF
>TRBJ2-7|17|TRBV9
CASSLRGPALGSYEQYF
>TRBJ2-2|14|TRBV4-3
CASSQAGPPGELFF
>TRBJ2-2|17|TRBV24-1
CATSDLRGPADTGELFF
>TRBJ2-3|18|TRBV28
CASSFPGGASGNVDTQYF
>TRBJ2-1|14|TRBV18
CASSPPGENNEQFF
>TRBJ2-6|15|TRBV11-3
CASSPPSSGANVLTF
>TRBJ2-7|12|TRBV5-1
CASSGNDYEQYF
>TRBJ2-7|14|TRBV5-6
CASSFQDRVNEQYF
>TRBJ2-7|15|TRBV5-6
CASSLELAGGWEQYF
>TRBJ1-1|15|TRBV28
CASSPRDGGYTEAFF
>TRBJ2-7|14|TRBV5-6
CASSWGLDSYEQYF
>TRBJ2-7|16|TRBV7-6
CASSPPRGGSSYEQYF
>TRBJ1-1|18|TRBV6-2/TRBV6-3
CASSPPEPGQRVNTEAFF
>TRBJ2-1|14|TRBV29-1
CSVRLALRGKEQFF
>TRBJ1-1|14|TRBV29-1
CSVGGGIVNTEAFF
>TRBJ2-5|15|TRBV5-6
CASSKQGILEETQYF
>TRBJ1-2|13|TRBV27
CASSFGGLDGYTF
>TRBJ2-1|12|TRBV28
CATHGTYNEQFF
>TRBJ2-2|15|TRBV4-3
CASSQGTGNTGELFF
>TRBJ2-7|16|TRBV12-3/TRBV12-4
CASPSGTSGALGEQYF
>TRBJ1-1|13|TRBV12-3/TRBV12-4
CASSPLLGTEAFF
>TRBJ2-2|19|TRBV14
CASSQFFEGQGDDTGELFF
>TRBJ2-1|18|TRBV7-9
CASSWPQTSGDTDPREFF
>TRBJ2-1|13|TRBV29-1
CSVDSSSYNEQFF
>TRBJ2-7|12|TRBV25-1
CASSEGGYEQYF
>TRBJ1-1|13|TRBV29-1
CSVSTGLNTEAFF
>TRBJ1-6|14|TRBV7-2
CASSLEGPGSPLHF
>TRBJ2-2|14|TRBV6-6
CASSYSLVAGELFF
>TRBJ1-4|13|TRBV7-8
CASSARQNEKLFF
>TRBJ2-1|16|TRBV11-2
CASSLDPGPGGNEQFF
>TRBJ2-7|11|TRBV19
CASSIGTLQYF
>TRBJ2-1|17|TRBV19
CASNRLPTSGGVYEQFF
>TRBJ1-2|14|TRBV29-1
CSVEDRDRDYGYTF
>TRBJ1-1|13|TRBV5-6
CASSEAGNTEAFF
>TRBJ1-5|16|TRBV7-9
CASSLEAGGSNQPQHF
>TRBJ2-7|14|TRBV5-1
CASTLAGGPYEQYF
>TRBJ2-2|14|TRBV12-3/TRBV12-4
CASIGAGGTGELFF
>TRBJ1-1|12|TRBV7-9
CASSDSINEAFF